This T cell receptor (beta chain) stems from a study of blood T cell repertoires in COVID-19. In the study overall: Spain, Italy and the United States supplied samples that represented acute and convalescent COVID-19. Sample material is recorded as cDNA or gDNA derived from T cells, B-cell-depleted T cells, or PBMCs.

The CDR3 consists of 18 residues. Between the trimmed V and J ends, which lost 3 bases and 0 bases, there was a span of 18 bases. Germline assignment: CDR1 MGHRA and CDR2 YSYEKL. Repertoires were generated with immunoSEQ multiplex PCR, while TCRdb's copy carries only in-frame clones and drops some. Of approximately 310,000 clones listed, 75% to 90% are singletons. Which cohort a participant joined came from the clinical history participants gave. The source is a young man who had recovered from COVID-19. The genes are TRBV4-1 and TRBJ2-1, with D maybe TRBD2 (5 bases). Specimen: PBMCs or T cells enriched from blood (not recorded which). This chain's CDR3 is CASSHVAKRERSYNEQFF. The CDR3 region has the DNA TGCGCCAGCAGCCACGTCGCAAAGAGGGAACGCTCCTACAATGAGCAGTTCTTC.